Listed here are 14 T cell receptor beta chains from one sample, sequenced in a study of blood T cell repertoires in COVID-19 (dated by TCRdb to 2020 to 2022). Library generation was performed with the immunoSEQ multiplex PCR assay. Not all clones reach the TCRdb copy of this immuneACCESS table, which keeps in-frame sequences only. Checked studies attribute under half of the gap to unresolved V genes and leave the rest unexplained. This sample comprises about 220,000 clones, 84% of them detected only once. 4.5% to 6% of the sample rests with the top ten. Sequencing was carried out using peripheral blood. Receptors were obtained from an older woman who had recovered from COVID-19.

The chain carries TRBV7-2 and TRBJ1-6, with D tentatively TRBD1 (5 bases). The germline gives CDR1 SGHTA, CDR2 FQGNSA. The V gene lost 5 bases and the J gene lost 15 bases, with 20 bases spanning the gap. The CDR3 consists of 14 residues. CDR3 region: CASSPGGPPSYLHF. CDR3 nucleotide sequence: TGTGCCAGCAGCCCCGGGGGACCCCCATCCTACCTCCACTTT.

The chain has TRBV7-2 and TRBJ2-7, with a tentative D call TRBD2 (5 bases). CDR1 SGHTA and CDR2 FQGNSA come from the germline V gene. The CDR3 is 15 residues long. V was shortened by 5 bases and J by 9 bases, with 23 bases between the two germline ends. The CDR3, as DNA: TGTGCCAGCAGCATCGGACTGACCGTGACGTATGGGCAGTACTTC. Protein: CASSIGLTVTYGQYF.

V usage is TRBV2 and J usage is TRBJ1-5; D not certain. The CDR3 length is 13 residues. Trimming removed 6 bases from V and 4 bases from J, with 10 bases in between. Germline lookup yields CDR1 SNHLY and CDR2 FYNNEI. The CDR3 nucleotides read TGTGCCAGCAGGACTACTCCAAATCAGCCCCAGCATTTT. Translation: CASRTTPNQPQHF.

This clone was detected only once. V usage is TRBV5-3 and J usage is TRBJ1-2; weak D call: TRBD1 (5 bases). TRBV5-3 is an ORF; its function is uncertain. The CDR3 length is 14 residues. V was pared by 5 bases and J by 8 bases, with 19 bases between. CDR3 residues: CARRGRGLIRGYTF. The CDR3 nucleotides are TGTGCCAGAAGGGGAAGGGGACTGATCAGGGGCTACACCTTC.

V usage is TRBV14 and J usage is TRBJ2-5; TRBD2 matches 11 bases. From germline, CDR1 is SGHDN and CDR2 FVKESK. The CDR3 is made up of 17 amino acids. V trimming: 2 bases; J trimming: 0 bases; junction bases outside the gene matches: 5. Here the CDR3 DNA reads TGTGCCAGCAGCCAAAGGACTAGCGGGTTGTACCAAGAGACCCAGTACTTC. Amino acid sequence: CASSQRTSGLYQETQYF.

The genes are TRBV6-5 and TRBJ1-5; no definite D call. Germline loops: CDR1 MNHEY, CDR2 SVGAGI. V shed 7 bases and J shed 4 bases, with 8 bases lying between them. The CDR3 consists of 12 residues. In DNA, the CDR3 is TGTGCCAGCATCGGGTTTAATCAGCCCCAGCATTTT. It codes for CASIGFNQPQHF.

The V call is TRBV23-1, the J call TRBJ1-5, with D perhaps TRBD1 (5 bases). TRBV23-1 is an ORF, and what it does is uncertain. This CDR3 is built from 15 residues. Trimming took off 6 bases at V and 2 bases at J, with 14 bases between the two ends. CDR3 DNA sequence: TGCGCCAGCAGGTGGTGGAGGGGAGGCAATCAGCCCCAGCATTTT. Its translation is CASRWWRGGNQPQHF.

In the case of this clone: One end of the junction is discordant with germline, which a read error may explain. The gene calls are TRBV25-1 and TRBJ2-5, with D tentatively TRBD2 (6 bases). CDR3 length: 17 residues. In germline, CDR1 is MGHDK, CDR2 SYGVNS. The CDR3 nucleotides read TGTGCCACCAGTGAATTGTCCGGGCGGGGTACGGCAGAGACCCAGTACTTC. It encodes CATSELSGRGTAETQYF.

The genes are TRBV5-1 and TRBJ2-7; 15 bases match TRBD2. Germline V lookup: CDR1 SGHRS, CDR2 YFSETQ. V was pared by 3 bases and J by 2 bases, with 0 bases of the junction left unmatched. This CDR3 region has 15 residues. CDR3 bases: TGCGCCAGCAGCTGGACTAGCGGGGGGGCCTACGAGCAGTACTTC. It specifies CASSWTSGGAYEQYF. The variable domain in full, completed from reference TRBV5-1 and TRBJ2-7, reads KAGVTQTPRYLIKTRGQQVTLSCSPISGHRSVSWYQQTPGQGLQFLFEYFSETQRNKGNFPGRFSGRQFSNSRSEMNVSTLELGDSALYLCASSWTSGGAYEQYFGPGTRLTVT.

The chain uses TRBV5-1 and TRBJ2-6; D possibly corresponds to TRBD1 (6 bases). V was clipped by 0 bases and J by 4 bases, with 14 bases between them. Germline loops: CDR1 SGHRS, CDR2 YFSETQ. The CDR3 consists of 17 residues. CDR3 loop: CASSLGAGALGANVLTF. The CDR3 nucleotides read TGCGCCAGCAGCTTGGGGGCAGGGGCTTTAGGGGCCAACGTCCTGACTTTC.

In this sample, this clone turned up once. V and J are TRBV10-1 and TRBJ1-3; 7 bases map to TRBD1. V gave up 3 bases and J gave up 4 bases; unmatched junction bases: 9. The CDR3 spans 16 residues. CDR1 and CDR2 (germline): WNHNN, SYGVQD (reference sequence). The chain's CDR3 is CASSDPGQTNGNTIYF. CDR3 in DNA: TGCGCCAGCAGTGACCCGGGACAGACGAACGGAAACACCATATATTTT.

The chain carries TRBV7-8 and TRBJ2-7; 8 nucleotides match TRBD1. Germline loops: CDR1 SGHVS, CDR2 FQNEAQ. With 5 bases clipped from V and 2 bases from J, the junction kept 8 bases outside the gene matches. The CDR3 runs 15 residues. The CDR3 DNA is TGTGCCAGCAGCCCCGACCTACAGGGGGCCTACGAGCAGTACTTC. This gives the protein CASSPDLQGAYEQYF.

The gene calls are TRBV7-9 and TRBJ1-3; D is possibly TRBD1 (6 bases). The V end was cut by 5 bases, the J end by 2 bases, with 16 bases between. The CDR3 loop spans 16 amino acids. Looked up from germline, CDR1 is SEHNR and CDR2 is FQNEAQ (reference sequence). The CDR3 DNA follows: TGTGCCAGCAGCAAGGGGGGGTTAATGGCTGGAAACACCATATATTTT. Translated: CASSKGGLMAGNTIYF.

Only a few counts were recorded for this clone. The CDR3 nucleotides read TGTGCCAGCAGCCCAGGGACAGGGGGCATCGGAGGCAATCAGCCCCAGCATTTT. Translation: CASSPGTGGIGGNQPQHF. The chain links TRBV7-9 to TRBJ1-5; 12 positions agree with TRBD1. V lost 5 bases, J lost 2 bases, and 10 bases stayed unmatched. CDR1 and CDR2 from the germline V gene are SEHNR and FQNEAQ (reference sequence). This CDR3 region has 18 residues.